These 6 T cell receptor beta chains originate from one sample sequenced in a study of CD39 and CD103 CD8 tumor-infiltrating T cells (dated by TCRdb to between 2017 and 2018). The library was prepared using the immunoSEQ multiplex PCR assay. TCRdb took this table from immuneACCESS and kept in-frame rearrangements with V and J called. Such tables lack part of the clones; where checked against another copy, unresolved V genes explain under half of the gap, and the rest is unexplained. Here the sample has approximately 300 clones; around 45% occur a single time. The leading ten clones occupy around two fifths of the sample. Material: CD39+ CD103+ CD8+ T cells sorted from the tumor. What this sample's cell subset or site label stands for: CD103+CD39+ double-positive CD45RA- CD8 T cells. The receptors here all came from a human donor with ovarian cancer.

This clone has just a few counts. This chain joins TRBV4-1 and TRBJ1-6; 10 bases agree with TRBD1. This CDR3 is 17 amino acids long. CDR1 MGHRA and CDR2 YSYEKL come from the germline V gene. The trim removed 4 bases at V and 6 bases at J, leaving 9 bases unmatched. CDR3 coding DNA: TGCGCCAGCAGCCCAGAGGGTGGGACAGGGGTTAATTCACCCCTCCACTTT. Amino acids: CASSPEGGTGVNSPLHF.

V and J are TRBV27 and TRBJ1-1; TRBD1 aligns across 9 bases. CDR3 length equals 17 residues. Per germline, CDR1 MNHEY and CDR2 SMNVEV (reference sequence). Trimming cost V 7 bases and J 4 bases; bases outside gene matches: 16. CDR3 residues: CASTLLGFGTGRTEAFF. In DNA form, the CDR3 reads TGTGCCAGCACCCTTTTGGGATTCGGGACAGGGCGCACTGAAGCTTTCTTT.

This clone is classed as large. The chain has TRBV25-1 and TRBJ1-5; no reliable D call. Trimming removed 5 bases from V and 5 bases from J, with 10 bases in between. The CDR3 has 13 amino acids. Germline V CDR1 and CDR2: MGHDK, SYGVNS. CDR3 protein: CASSPTADQPQHF. CDR3 sequence (DNA): TGTGCCAGCAGTCCTACAGCCGATCAGCCCCAGCATTTT.

The gene calls are TRBV9 and TRBJ1-2; 7 bases map to TRBD1. The CDR3 length is 18 residues. Per germline, CDR1 SGDLS and CDR2 YYNGEE. Trimming at V came to 4 bases and at J to 0 bases, leaving 15 bases not matched to a gene. In DNA form, the CDR3 reads TGTGCCAGCAGCCCAAACCCAACCGAGGGGGCTACTAACTATGGCTACACCTTC. This gives the protein CASSPNPTEGATNYGYTF.

The CDR3, as DNA: TGTGCCGGGGTGATCGTGGGTCCCACTGGGGCCAACGTCCTGACTTTC. It encodes CAGVIVGPTGANVLTF. J is TRBJ2-6 and V is TRBV7-9; D call uncertain. The CDR3 totals 16 residues. The V gene lost 11 bases and the J gene lost 2 bases, with 19 bases spanning the gap. The germline gives CDR1 SEHNR, CDR2 FQNEAQ (reference sequence).

V is TRBV7-6 and J is TRBJ2-3, with D possibly called TRBD1 or TRBD2 (5 bases each). V lost 5 bases and J 0 bases, leaving 15 bases between the germline ends. There are 16 residues in the CDR3. Germline loops: CDR1 SGHVS, CDR2 FNYEAQ. The DNA for the CDR3 is TGTGCCAGCAGCGGACCTGGGGGAACCAGCACAGATACGCAGTATTTT. Its protein product is CASSGPGGTSTDTQYF.